This TCR beta chain was observed in a study of regulatory T cells in long-lasting Graves disease. Arm-PCR of CDR3 regions and iRepertoire HTBI primers were used to build TCR beta libraries. Each CDR3 protein is one row after TCRdb ran MiXCR on the multiplex PCR reads. The data contain roughly 610,000 distinct CDR3 sequences, 15% to 20% of them singletons. A few counts support this clonotype. Germline-derived CDR1 and CDR2 are MGHDK and SYGVNS. The CDR3 extends over 15 amino acids. V lost 6 bases, J lost 6 bases, and 18 bases lay in between. Stated time point: newly diagnosed GD, antithyroid drugs for less than 3 months. Construction of the TCR library relied on RNA isolated from PBMCs. This sample was shared with a second study, whose subject was T cells in Graves' hyperthyroidism and ophthalmopathy. That source notes: The HTBI primer set was used in a first-round RT-PCR of the TCR CDR3.

The specimen comprised peripheral blood mononuclear cells (PBMCs), sampled at new diagnosis, from a patient treated with antithyroid drugs. This chain uses TRBV25-1 with TRBJ1-5; D is uncertain. The sequence was collected from a man younger than 35 with Graves disease. The CDR3 loop is CASSRGTAEGQPQHF. The CDR3 nucleotides read TGTGCCAGCAGCCGAGGAACCGCCGAGGGTCAGCCCCAGCATTTT.